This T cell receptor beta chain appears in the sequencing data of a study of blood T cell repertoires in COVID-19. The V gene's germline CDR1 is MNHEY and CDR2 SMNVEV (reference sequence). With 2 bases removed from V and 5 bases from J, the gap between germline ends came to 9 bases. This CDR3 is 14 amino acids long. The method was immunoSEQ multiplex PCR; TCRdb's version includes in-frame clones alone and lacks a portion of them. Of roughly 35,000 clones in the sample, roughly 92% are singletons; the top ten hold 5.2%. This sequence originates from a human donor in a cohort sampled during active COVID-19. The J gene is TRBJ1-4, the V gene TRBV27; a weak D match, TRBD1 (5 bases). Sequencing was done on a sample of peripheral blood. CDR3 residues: CASSLRAGNEKLFF. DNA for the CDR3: TGTGCCAGCAGTTTACGGGCAGGGAATGAAAAACTGTTTTTT.